This paragraph reports one T cell receptor beta chain. There is no known antigen for this receptor. Base qualities are missing; no much larger clone stands one base away. These data come from a study of shared clonotypes between healthy human individuals (dated by TCRdb to 2018 to 2021). Study-wide context: The cohort included three men and a couple of women between 18 and 49 years of age. Per donor, three plates each were used for CD4 naive and CD4 memory, two for CD8 naive, and one for CD8 memory. The study deeply sequenced blood TCR repertoires of about 5 healthy adults to estimate repertoire size and the extent of clonotype sharing between individuals. To increase sequencing depth and limit assay-specific biases, different laboratories used diverse techniques to prepare libraries and sequence TCR repertoires. Between about 0.85 and 9.5 billion PBMCs per donor were obtained by leukapheresis.

Using the deep immunoSEQ assay, TCR CDR3 regions were amplified from genomic DNA by multiplex PCR. Genomic DNA extracted from each cell subset was distributed evenly over all wells of several immunoSEQ 96-well plates, and each plate served as one replicate. Each replicate PCR for sorted subsets received approximately 220 ng genomic DNA, equal to about 29,000 T cell genomes. The purified libraries were quantified using a Qubit 3.0 fluorometer, sized with a Bioanalyzer 2100, and then quantified again using the KAPA Library Quantification kit. Each immunoSEQ 96-well plate was sequenced on its own single-read 150-cycle Illumina NextSeq 550 flow cell. On the study's bioinformatics: Because the immunoSEQ output held only junctional sequences and lacked quality scores, the filtering could not match the filtering applied to full-length reads. To assign V/J genes and CDR3, sequences were annotated against IMGT germline references using PyIR, a Python wrapper for IgBLAST v1.9. Reads were filtered out if the reads had weak V/J assignments (E-value above 1e-6), no CDR3, stop codons, out-of-frame junctions, or ambiguous translated residues. V3J clonotypes were defined as sequences sharing an identical inferred V gene, J gene, and CDR3 amino acid sequence. To compute the percentage overlap between repertoires, the number of shared unique clonotypes was divided by the size of the smaller repertoire. Repertoire richness was assessed with RTK rarefaction, the Chao1 estimator, and Recon v2.1 estimates of unobserved clonotypes. Generation probabilities for all TCRbeta clonotypes obtained by the gDNA method from a few donors were computed using OLGA. TCRdb retrieved this table from immuneACCESS and kept in-frame rearrangements only. Not all clones are present; in checked studies, unresolved V genes account for under half, and no reason is known for the remainder. That table is the source of V, J and clone size, and D and trimming were worked out from the DNA. In this sample the table shows roughly 1.5 million clones, roughly 98% of which occur a single time. Of the sample, 0.4% to 0.55% falls within the top ten clones.

Healthy HIV-negative adults with no recently reported acute infections or vaccinations were included as donors. Every donor was a Caucasian adult living in Nashville, Tennessee, USA. CD4+ T cells were enriched through magnetic negative selection, after which naive cells were positively selected on CD45RA and the remaining negative fraction served as the memory subset. After blood collection by leukapheresis, PBMCs were isolated using Ficoll-Histopaque density gradient centrifugation and then cryopreserved in the vapor phase of liquid nitrogen. Analytical flow cytometry was used to check the purity and quantity of each magnetically sorted T cell population. Genomic DNA was isolated from every sorted fraction and measured by UV absorbance on a Nanodrop 2000c. Including cysteine and phenylalanine, the CDR3 has 19 amino acids. The read is trimmed to its CDR3 DNA, 57 bases read in frame from base 1. According to the germline V gene, CDR1 reads KGHSH and CDR2 reads LQKENI. The V and J ends are trimmed by 3 bases and 6 bases, leaving 30 bases between them.

Overall study outcomes, separate from this receptor: The small number of donors limited the genetic and exposure-history diversity represented. Sampling was restricted to blood, and TCR repertoires in tissue are likely to differ from TCR repertoires in blood. Pairwise subsampling indicated that sequencing depth was expected to affect the degree of clonotype sharing among donors. Naive subsets generally had larger estimated clonotype richness than memory subsets. Even with the large sequencing depth, rarefaction of the sorted-subset datasets indicated that sequencing was incomplete. Clonotypes shared by all four sorted-subset donors showed higher generation probabilities than non-shared clonotypes. About 5% of naive CD4, 3.5% of naive CD8, around 2.3% of memory CD4, and less than 0.45% of memory CD8 clonotypes were shared across a handful of donors.

This TCR was recovered from a man aged 30-40 years in good health. The V and J genes are TRBV18 and TRBJ2-7; the D region is possibly TRBD1 or TRBD2, each matching across 5 bases. Sequenced material: naive CD4+ T cells sorted from blood. The meaning of the sample's cell subset or site label: CD45RA+ positively selected. The encoded CDR3 is CASSPRRGAGEVRTSEQYF. The DNA sequence reads TGTGCCAGCTCACCTCGTCGGGGCGCGGGCGAGGTAAGGACGAGCGAGCAGTACTTC. This CDR3, with the reference TRBV18 and TRBJ2-7 proteins standing in past its ends, gives the full variable domain NAGVMQNPRHLVRRRGQEARLRCSPMKGHSHVYWYRQLPEEGLKFMVYLQKENIIDESGMPKERFSAEFPKEGPSILRIQQVVRGDSAAYFCASSPRRGAGEVRTSEQYFGPGTRLTVT.